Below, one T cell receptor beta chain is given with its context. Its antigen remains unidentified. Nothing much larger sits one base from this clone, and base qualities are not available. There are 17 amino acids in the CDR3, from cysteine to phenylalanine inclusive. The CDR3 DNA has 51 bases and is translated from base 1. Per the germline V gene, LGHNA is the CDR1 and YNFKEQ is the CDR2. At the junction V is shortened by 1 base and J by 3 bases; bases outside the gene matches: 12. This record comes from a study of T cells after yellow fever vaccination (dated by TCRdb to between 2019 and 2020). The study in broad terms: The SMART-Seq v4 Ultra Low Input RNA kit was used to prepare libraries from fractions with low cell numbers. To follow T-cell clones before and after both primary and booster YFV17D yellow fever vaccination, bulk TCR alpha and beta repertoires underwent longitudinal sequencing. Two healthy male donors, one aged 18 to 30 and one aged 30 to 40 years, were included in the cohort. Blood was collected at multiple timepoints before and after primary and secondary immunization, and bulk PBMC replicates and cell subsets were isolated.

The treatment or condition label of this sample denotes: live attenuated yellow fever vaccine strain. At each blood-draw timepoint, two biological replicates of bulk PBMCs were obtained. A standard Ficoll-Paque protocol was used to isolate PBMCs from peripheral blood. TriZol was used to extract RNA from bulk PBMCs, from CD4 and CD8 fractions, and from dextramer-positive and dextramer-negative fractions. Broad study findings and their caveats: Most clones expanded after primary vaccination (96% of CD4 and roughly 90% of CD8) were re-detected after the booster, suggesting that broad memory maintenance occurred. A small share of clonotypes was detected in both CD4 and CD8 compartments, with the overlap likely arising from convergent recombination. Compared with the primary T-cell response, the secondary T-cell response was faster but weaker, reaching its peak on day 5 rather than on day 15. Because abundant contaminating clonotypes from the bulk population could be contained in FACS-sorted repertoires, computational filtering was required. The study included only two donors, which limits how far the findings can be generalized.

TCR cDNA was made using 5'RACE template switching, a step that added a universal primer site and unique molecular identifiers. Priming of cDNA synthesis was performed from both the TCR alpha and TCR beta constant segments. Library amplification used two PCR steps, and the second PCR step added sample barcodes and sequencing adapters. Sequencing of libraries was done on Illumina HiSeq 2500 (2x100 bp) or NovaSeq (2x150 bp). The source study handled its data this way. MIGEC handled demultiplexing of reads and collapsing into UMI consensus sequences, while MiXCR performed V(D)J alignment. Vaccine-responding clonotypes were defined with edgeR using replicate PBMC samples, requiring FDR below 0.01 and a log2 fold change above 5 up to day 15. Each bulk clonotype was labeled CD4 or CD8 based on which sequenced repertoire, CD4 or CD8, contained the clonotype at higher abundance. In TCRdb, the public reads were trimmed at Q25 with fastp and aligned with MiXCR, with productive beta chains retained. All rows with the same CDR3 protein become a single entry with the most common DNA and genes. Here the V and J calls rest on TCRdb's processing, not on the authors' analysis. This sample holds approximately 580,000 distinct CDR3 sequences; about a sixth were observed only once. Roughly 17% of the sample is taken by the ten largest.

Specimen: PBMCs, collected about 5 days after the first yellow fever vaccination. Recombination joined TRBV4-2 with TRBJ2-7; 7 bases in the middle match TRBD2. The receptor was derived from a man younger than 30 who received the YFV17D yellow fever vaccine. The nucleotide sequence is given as TGTGCCAGCAGCCAAGGGCGCCCAGCGGGGATACACTACGAGCAGTACTTC. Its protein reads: CASSQGRPAGIHYEQYF.